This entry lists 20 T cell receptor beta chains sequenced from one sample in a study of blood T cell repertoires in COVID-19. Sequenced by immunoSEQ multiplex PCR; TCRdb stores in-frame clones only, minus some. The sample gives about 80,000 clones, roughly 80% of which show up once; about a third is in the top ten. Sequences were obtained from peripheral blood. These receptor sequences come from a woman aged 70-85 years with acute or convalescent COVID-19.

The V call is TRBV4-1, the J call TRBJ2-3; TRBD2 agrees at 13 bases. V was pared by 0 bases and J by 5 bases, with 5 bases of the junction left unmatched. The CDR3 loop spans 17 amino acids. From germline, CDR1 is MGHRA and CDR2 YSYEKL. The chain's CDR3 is CASSQDGTSGTGDTQYF. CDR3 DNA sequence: TGCGCCAGCAGCCAAGATGGGACTAGCGGGACTGGAGATACGCAGTATTTT.

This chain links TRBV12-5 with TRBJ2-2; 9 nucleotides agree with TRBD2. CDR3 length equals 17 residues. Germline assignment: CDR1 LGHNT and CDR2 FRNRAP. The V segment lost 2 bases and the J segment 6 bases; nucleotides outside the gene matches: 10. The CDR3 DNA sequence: TGTGCTAGTGGTTTGCCAAAAGGCGGGAGGGCCTCCGGGGAGCTGTTTTTT. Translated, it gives CASGLPKGGRASGELFF.

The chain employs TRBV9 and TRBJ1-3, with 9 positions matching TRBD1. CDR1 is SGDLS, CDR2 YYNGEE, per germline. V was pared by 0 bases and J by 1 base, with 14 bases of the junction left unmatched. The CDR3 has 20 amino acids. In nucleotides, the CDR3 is TGTGCCAGCAGCGTAGGCTCTTCGATCAGGACAGGGGAGTCTGGAAACACCATATATTTT. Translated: CASSVGSSIRTGESGNTIYF.

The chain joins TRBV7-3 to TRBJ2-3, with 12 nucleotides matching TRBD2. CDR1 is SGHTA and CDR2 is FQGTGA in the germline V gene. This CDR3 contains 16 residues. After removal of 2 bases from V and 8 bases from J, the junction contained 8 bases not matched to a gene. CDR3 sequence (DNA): TGTGCCAGCAGCTTAGGAAAACTAGCGGGAGGAGGTACGCAGTATTTT. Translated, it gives CASSLGKLAGGGTQYF.

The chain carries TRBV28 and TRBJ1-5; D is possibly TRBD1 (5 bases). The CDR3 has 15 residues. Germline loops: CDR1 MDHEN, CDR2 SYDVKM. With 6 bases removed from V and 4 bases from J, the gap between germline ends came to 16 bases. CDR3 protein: CASSFFSGGNQPQHF. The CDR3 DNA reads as TGTGCCAGCAGCTTTTTTTCTGGGGGGAATCAGCCCCAGCATTTT.

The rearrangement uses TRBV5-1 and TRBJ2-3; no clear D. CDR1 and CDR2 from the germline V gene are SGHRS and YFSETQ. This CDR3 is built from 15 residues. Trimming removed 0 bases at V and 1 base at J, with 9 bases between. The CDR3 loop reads CASSLEFPGTDTQYF. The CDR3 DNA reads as TGCGCCAGCAGCTTGGAATTTCCCGGCACAGATACGCAGTATTTT. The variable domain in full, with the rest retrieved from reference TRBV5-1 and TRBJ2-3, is KAGVTQTPRYLIKTRGQQVTLSCSPISGHRSVSWYQQTPGQGLQFLFEYFSETQRNKGNFPGRFSGRQFSNSRSEMNVSTLELGDSALYLCASSLEFPGTDTQYFGPGTRLTVL.

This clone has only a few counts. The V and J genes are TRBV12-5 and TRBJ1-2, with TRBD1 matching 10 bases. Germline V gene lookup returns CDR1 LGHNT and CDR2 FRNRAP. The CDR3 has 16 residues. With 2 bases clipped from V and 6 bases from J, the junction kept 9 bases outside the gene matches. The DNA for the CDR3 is TGTGCTAGTGGTTTGTCCCCGGGACAGGGGATACATGGCTACACCTTC. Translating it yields CASGLSPGQGIHGYTF.

The CDR3 DNA is TGTGCCTGGATTGGGGGGTCTGGGGCCAACGTCCTGACTTTC. Its translation: CAWIGGSGANVLTF. The chain combines TRBV30 with TRBJ2-6; D possibly corresponds to TRBD2 (6 bases). The germline V gene encodes CDR1 GTSNPN and CDR2 SVGIG (reference sequence). V was cut by 4 bases and J by 1 base, with 8 bases left in between. This CDR3 is 14 amino acids long.

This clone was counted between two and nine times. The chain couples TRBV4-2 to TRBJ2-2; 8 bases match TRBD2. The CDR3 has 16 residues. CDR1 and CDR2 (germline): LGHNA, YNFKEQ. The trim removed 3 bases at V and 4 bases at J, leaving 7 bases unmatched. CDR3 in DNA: TGTGCCAGCAGCCAGGCAGCGGGAGCGATCACCGGGGAGCTGTTTTTT. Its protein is CASSQAAGAITGELFF.

The DNA of the CDR3 is TGTGCCACCAGAACAGGAGCGAACACCGGGGAGCTGTTTTTT. This codes for CATRTGANTGELFF. The chain uses TRBV24-1 and TRBJ2-2; possibly TRBD1 for D (5 bases). Germline CDR1 is KGHDR and CDR2 is SFDVKD. V was clipped by 7 bases and J by 0 bases, with 8 bases between them. The CDR3 runs to 14 residues.

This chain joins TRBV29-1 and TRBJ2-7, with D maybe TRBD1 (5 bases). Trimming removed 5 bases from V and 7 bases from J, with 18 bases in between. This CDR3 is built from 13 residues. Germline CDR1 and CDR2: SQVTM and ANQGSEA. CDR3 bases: TGCAGCGTTACACAGGAAATAGCCGGTGAGCAGTACTTC. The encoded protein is CSVTQEIAGEQYF.

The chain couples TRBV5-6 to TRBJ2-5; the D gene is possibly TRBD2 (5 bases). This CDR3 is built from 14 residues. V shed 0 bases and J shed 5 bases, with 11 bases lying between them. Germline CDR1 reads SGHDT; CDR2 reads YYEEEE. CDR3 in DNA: TGTGCCAGCAGCTTGGTGAGCGGTAGGGAGACCCAGTACTTC. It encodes CASSLVSGRETQYF.

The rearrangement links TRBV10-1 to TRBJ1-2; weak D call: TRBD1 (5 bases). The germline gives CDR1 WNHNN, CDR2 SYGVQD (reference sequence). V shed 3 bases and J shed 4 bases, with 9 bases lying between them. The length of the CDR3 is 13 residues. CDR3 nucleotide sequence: TGCGCCAGCAGTGAAGGCAGGGCCTATGGCTACACCTTC. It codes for CASSEGRAYGYTF.

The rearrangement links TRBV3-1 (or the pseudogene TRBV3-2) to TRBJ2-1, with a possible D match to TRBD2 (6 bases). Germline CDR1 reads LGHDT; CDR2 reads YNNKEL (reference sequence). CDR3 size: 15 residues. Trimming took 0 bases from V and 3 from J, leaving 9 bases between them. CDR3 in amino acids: CASSQELAIYNEQFF. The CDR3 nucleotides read TGTGCCAGCAGCCAAGAACTAGCAATCTACAATGAGCAGTTCTTC.

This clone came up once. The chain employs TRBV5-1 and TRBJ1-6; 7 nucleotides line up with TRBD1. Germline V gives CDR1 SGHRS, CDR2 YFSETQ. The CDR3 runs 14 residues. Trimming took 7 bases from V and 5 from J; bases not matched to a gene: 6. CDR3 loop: CASGYGQDNSPLHF. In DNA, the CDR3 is TGCGCCAGCGGGTACGGACAGGATAATTCACCCCTCCACTTT.

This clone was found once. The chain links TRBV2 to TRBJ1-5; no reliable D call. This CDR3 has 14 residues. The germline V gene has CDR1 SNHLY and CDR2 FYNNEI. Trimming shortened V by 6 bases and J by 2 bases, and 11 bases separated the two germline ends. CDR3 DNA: TGTGCCAGCAGGTGGGAGTTGGGCAATCAGCCCCAGCATTTT. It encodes CASRWELGNQPQHF.

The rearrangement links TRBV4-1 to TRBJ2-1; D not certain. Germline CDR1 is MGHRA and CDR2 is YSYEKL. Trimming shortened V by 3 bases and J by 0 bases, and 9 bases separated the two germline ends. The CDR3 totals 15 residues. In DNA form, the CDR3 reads TGCGCCAGCAGCCATCAGGCCAGCTCCTACAATGAGCAGTTCTTC. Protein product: CASSHQASSYNEQFF.

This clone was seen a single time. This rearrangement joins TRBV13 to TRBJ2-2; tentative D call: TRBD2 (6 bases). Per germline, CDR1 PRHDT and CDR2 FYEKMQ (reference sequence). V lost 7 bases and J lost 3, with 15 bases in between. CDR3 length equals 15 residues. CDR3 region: CASTPGLTYTGELFF. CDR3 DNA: TGTGCCAGCACACCGGGACTTACTTACACCGGGGAGCTGTTTTTT.

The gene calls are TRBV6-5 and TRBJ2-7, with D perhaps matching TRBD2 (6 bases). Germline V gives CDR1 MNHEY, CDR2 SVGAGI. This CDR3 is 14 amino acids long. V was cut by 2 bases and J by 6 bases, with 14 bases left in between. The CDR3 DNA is TGTGCCAGCAGTTACCAGGCCGTCGGGGGCGAGCAGTACTTC. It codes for CASSYQAVGGEQYF.

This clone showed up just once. CDR3 nucleotide sequence: TGTGCCAGTAGTTCAGGGAGGATGGAGACCCAGTACTTC. Encoded protein: CASSSGRMETQYF. The chain has TRBV19 and TRBJ2-5, with a tentative D call TRBD2 (6 bases). V shed 5 bases and J shed 5 bases, with 12 bases lying between them. CDR3 size: 13 residues. Germline assignment: CDR1 LNHDA and CDR2 SQIVND (reference sequence).